The entry below gives a single T cell receptor beta chain sequence along with its context. Its cognate antigen is unknown. The germline gives CDR1 GTSNPN, CDR2 SVGIG (reference sequence). The CDR3 length is 11 residues. The V end was cut by 0 bases, the J end by 7 bases, with 6 bases between. The investigators reverse transcribed all of the isolated RNA, so they sequenced expressed TCRB transcripts. Sequencing used immunoSEQ multiplex PCR; TCRdb keeps in-frame clones, though not all of them. Of 230,000 or so clones in the sample, 16% were seen once. The data derive from a study of beta chain features in type 1 diabetes. Across the whole study: No age, gender or cell yield differences were seen between patients and healthy donors. General study findings and limits: Compared to healthy donors, patients appeared to have naive, central memory and Treg TCRB repertoires that were more alike. All four CD4+ subsets of Type 1 diabetes patients contained TCRB CDR3s that were moderately but significantly shorter. cDNA sequencing could over-represent cells with high TCR expression.

Based on CD45RO/CCR7/CD25/CD127/CD95/CD27, CD4+ regulatory, stem cell-like memory, naive and central memory cells were sorted. Material for sequencing was naive CD4+ T cells from blood. V and J are TRBV30 and TRBJ1-2, with a possible D match to TRBD1 (5 bases). The receptor's source is a man aged 25 to 40 with type 1 diabetes. The CDR3 sequence is CAWSVQAGYTF. CDR3 sequence (DNA): TGTGCCTGGAGTGTACAGGCTGGCTACACCTTC.